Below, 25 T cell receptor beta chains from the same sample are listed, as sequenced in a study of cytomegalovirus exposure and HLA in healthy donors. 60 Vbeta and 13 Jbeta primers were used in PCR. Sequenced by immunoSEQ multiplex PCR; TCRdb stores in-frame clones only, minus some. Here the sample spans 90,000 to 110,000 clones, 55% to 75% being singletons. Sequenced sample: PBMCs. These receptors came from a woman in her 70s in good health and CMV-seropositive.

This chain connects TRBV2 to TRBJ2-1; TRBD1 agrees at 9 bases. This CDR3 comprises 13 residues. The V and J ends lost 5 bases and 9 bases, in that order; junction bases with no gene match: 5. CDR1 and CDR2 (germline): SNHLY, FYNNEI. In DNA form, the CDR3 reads TGTGCCAGCAGTCGGGACAGGGCAAGTGAGCAGTTCTTC. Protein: CASSRDRASEQFF.

CDR3 in DNA: TGTGCCAGCAGCGTCGAAGACAGGGTTAATGAAAAACTGTTTTTT. It is translated as CASSVEDRVNEKLFF. The chain employs TRBV9 and TRBJ1-4; 7 nucleotides align to TRBD1. CDR1 and CDR2 from the germline V gene are SGDLS and YYNGEE. The CDR3 sequence is 15 residues long. Losses at the gene ends were 2 bases for V and 4 bases for J; bases not matched to a gene: 5.

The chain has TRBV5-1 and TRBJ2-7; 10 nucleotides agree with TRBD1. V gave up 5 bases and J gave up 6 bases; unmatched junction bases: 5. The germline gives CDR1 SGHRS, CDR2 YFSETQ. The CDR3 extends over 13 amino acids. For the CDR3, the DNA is TGCGCCAGCAGTTCCGGGACAGGGGTCGAGCAGTACTTC. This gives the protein CASSSGTGVEQYF.

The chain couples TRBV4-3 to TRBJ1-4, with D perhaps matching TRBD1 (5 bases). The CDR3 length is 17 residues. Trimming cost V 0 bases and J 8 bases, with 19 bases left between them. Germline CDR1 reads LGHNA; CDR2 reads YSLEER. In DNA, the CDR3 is TGCGCCAGCAGCCAAGATCCGGTTGGAGGGGCGGGGGAAAAACTGTTTTTT. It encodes CASSQDPVGGAGEKLFF.

CDR3 nucleotides: TGTGCCAGGGGGACTAGCGGGGGTTCTAATGAGCAGTTCTTC. Its translation is CARGTSGGSNEQFF. The rearrangement uses TRBV2 and TRBJ2-1, with 14 bases fitting TRBD2. CDR1 SNHLY and CDR2 FYNNEI come from the germline V gene. This CDR3 is 14 amino acids long. With V trimmed by 9 bases and J by 7 bases, 5 bases remained unmatched.

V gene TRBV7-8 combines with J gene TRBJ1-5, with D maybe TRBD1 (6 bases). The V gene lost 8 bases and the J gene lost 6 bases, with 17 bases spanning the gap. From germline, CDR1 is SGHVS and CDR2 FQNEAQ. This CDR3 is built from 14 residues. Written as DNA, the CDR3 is TGTGCCAGCGCGGACAGCGACCTTGGTCAGCCCCAGCATTTT. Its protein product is CASADSDLGQPQHF.

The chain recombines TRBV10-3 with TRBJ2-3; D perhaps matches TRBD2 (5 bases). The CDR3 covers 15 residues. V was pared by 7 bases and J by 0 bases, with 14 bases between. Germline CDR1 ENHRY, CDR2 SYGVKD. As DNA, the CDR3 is TGTGCCATCACCAACGAGGGCCGAAGCACAGATACGCAGTATTTT. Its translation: CAITNEGRSTDTQYF.

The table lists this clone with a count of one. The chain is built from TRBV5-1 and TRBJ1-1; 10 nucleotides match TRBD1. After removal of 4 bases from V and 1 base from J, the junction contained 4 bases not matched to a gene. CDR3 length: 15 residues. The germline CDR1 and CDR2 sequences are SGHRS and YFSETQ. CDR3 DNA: TGCGCCAGCAGCCCGGACAGGGGGGGGAACACTGAAGCTTTCTTT. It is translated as CASSPDRGGNTEAFF.

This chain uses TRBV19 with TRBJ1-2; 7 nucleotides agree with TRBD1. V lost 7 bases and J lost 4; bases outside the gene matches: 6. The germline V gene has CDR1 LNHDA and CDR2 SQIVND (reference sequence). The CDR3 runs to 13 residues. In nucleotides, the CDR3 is TGTGCCAGTAAACCGGGACAGAGCTATGGCTACACCTTC. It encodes CASKPGQSYGYTF.

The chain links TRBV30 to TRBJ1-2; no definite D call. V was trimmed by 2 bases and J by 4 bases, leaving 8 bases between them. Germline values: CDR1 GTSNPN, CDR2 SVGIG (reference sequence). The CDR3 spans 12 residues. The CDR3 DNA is TGTGCCTGGAGTCGAGTCTTCTATGGCTACACCTTC. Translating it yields CAWSRVFYGYTF.

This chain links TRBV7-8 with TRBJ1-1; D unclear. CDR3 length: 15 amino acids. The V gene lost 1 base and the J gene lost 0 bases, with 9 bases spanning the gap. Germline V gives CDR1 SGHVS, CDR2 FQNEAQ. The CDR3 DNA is TGTGCCAGCAGCTTAGGGGCGGGGATGAACACTGAAGCTTTCTTT. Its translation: CASSLGAGMNTEAFF. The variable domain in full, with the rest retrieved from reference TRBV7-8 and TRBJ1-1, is GAGVSQSPRYKVAKRGQDVALRCDPISGHVSLFWYQQALGQGPEFLTYFQNEAQLDKSGLPSDRFFAERPEGSVSTLKIQRTQQEDSAVYLCASSLGAGMNTEAFFGQGTRLTVV.

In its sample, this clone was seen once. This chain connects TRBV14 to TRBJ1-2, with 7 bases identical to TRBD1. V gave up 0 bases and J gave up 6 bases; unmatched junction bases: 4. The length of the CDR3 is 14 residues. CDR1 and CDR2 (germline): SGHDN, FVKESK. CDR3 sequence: CASSQDVTGNGYTF. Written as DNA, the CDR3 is TGTGCCAGCAGCCAAGATGTGACAGGGAATGGCTACACCTTC.

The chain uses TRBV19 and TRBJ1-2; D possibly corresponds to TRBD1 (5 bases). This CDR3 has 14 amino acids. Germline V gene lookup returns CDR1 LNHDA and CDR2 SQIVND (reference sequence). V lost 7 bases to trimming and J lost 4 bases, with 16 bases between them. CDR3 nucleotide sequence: TGTGCCAGTATCCGGGGGGAGTACGGCTATGGCTACACCTTC. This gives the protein CASIRGEYGYGYTF.

CDR3 DNA sequence: TGTGCCAGCAGCCAAGAACTAGCGGGGGGGCTTCTTGAGCAGTTCTTC. The encoded protein is CASSQELAGGLLEQFF. V usage is TRBV4-2 and J usage is TRBJ2-1, with 13 positions matching TRBD2. The trim removed 0 bases at V and 9 bases at J, leaving 5 bases unmatched. Germline-derived CDR1 and CDR2 are LGHNA and YNFKEQ. There are 16 residues in the CDR3.

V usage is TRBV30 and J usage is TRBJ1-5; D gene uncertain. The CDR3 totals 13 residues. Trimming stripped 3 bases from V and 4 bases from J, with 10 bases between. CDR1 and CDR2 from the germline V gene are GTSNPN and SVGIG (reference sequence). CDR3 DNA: TGTGCCTGGAGCCGGGAAGAAAATCAGCCCCAGCATTTT. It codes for CAWSREENQPQHF. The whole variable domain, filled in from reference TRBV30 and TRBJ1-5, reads SQTIHQWPATLVQPVGSPLSLECTVEGTSNPNLYWYRQAAGRGLQLLFYSVGIGQISSEVPQNLSASRPQDRQFILSSKKLLLSDSGFYLCAWSREENQPQHFGDGTRLSIL.

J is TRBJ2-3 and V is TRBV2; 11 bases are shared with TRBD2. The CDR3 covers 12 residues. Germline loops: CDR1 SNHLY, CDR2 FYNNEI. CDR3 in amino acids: CASGGAVNTQYF. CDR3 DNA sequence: TGTGCTAGCGGGGGGGCCGTCAATACGCAGTATTTT. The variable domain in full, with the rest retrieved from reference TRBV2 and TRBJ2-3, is EPEVTQTPSHQVTQMGQEVILRCVPISNHLYFYWYRQILGQKVEFLVSFYNNEISEKSEIFDDQFSVERPDGSNFTLKIRSTKLEDSAMYFCASGGAVNTQYFGPGTRLTVL.

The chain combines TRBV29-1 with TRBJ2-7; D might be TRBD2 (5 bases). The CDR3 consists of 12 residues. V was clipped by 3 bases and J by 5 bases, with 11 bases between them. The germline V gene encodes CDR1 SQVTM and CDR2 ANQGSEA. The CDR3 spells CSVDGLGNEQYF. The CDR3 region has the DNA TGCAGCGTTGACGGCCTCGGGAACGAGCAGTACTTC.

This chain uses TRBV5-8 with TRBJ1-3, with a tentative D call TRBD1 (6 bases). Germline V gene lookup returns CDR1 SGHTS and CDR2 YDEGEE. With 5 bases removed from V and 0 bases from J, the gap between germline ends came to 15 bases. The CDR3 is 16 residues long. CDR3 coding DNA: TGTGCCAGCAGTTCTCAGGGGACACGCTCTGGAAACACCATATATTTT. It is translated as CASSSQGTRSGNTIYF.

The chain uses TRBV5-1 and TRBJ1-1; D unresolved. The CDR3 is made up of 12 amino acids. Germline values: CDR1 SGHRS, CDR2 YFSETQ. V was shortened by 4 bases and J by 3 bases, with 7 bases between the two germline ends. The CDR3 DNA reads TGCGCCAGCAGCCCCAGTGACACTGAAGCTTTCTTT. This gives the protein CASSPSDTEAFF.

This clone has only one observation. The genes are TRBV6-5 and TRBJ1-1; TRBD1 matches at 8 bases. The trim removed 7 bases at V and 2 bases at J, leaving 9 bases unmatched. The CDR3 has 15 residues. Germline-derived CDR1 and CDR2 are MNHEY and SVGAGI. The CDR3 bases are TGTGCCAGCAACGAACAGGGGGGGATCAACACTGAAGCTTTCTTT. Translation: CASNEQGGINTEAFF.

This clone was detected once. Written as DNA, the CDR3 is TGTGCCAGCAGTGGAGGGACTAGCGGGGGCGGGGACATTCAGTACTTC. The encoded protein is CASSGGTSGGGDIQYF. This chain joins TRBV6-1 and TRBJ2-4; 14 nucleotides align to TRBD2. Germline values: CDR1 MNHNS, CDR2 SASEGT. Unmatched junction bases numbered 7, after V lost 4 bases and J lost 8 bases. CDR3 length: 16 residues.

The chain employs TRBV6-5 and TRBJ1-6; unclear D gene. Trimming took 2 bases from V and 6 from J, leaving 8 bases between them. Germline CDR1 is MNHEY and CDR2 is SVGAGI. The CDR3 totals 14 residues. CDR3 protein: CASSYEHPNSPLHF. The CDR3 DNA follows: TGTGCCAGCAGTTACGAGCACCCTAATTCACCCCTCCACTTT.

CDR3 nucleotide sequence: TGTGCCAGCTCACCATTCGCAACAGGCGAACCCTATGGCTACACCTTC. Translating gives CASSPFATGEPYGYTF. V gene TRBV18 combines with J gene TRBJ1-2, with D possibly TRBD1 on 5 matching bases. CDR1 is KGHSH, CDR2 LQKENI, per germline. The V gene lost 2 bases and the J gene lost 4 bases, with 17 bases spanning the gap. The CDR3 extends over 16 amino acids.

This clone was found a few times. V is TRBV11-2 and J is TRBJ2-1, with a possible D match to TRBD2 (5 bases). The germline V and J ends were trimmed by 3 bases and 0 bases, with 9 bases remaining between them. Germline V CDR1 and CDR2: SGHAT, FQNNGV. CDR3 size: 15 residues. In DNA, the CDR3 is TGTGCCAGCAGCTTGGCAGGAGGCTCCTACAATGAGCAGTTCTTC. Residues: CASSLAGGSYNEQFF. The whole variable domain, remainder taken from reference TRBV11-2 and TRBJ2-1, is EAGVAQSPRYKIIEKRQSVAFWCNPISGHATLYWYQQILGQGPKLLIQFQNNGVVDDSQLPKDRFSAERLKGVDSTLKIQPAKLEDSAVYLCASSLAGGSYNEQFFGPGTRLTVL.

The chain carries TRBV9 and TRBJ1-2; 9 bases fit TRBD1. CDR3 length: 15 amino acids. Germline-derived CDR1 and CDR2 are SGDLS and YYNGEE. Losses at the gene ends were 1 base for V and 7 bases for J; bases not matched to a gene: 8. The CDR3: CASSVFGDREPGYTF. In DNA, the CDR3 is TGTGCCAGCAGCGTATTTGGGGACAGGGAGCCTGGCTACACCTTC. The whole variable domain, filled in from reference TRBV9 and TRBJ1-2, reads DSGVTQTPKHLITATGQRVTLRCSPRSGDLSVYWYQQSLDQGLQFLIQYYNGEERAKGNILERFSAQQFPDLHSELNLSSLELGDSALYFCASSVFGDREPGYTFGSGTRLTVV.